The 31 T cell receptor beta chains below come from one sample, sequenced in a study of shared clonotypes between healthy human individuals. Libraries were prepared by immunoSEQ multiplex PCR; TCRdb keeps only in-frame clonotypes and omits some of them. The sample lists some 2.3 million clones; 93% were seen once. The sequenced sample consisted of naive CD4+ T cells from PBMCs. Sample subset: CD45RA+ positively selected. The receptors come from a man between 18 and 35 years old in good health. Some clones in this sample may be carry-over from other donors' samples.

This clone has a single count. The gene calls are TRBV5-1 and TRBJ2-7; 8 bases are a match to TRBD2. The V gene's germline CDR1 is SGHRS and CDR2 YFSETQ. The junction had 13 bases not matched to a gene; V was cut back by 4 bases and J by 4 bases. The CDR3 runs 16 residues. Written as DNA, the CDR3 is TGCGCCAGCAGCCCAGACACTAGCGGAGGATATTACGAGCAGTACTTC. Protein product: CASSPDTSGGYYEQYF.

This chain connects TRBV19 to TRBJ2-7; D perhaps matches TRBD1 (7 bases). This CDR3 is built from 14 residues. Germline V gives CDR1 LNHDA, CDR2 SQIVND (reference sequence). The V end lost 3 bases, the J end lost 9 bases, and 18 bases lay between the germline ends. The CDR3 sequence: CASSISGGGAWQYF. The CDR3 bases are TGTGCCAGTAGTATCTCAGGAGGGGGCGCTTGGCAGTACTTC.

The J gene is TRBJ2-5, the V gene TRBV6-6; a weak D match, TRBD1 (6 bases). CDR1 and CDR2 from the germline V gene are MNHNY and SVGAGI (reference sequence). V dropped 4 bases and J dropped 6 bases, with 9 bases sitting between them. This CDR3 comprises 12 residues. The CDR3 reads CASSLGAQTQYF. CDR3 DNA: TGTGCCAGCAGTTTGGGGGCTCAGACCCAGTACTTC.

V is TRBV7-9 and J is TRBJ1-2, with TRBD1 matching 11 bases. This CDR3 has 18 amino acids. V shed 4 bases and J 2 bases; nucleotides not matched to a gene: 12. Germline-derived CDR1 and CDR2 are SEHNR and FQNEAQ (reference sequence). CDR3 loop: CASSSLWDRGIGNYGYTF. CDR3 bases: TGTGCCAGCAGCTCTCTGTGGGACAGGGGGATCGGGAACTATGGCTACACCTTC.

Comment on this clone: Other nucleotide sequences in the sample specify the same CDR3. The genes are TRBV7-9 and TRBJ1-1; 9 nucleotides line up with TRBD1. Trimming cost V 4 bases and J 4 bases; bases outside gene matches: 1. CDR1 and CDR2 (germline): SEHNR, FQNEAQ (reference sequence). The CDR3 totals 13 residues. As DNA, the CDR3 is TGTGCCAGCAGCTCACAGGGGGCCACTGAAGCTTTCTTT. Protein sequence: CASSSQGATEAFF. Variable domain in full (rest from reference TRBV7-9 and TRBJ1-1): DTGVSQNPRHKITKRGQNVTFRCDPISEHNRLYWYRQTLGQGPEFLTYFQNEAQLEKSRLLSDRFSAERPKGSFSTLEIQRTEQGDSAMYLCASSSQGATEAFFGQGTRLTVV.

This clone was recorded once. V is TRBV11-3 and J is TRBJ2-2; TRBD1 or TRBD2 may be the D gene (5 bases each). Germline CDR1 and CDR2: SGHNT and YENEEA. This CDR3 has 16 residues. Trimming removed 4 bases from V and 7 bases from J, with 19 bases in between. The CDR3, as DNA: TGTGCCAGCAGCTCGCCCGGTGGGGGTATAATCGGGGAGCTGTTTTTT. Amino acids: CASSSPGGGIIGELFF.

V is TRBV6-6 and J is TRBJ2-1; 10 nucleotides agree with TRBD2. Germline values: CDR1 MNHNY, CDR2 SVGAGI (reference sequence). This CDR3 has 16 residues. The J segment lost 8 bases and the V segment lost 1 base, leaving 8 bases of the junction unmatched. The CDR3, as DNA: TGTGCCAGCAGTTACTGGGTAGCGGGAGGATTTTATGAGCAGTTCTTC. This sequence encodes CASSYWVAGGFYEQFF.

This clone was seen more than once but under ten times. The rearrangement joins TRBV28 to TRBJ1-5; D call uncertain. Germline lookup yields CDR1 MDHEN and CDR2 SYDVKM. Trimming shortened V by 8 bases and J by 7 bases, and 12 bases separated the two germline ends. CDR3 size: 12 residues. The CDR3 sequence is CASGPQAQPQHF. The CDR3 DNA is TGTGCCAGCGGCCCGCAGGCGCAGCCCCAGCATTTT.

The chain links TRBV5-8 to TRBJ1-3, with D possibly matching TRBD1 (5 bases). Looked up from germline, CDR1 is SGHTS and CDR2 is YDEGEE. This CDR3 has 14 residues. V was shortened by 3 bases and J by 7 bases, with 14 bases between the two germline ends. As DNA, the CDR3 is TGTGCCAGCAGCTCGACAGTTTGGGGGAACACCATATATTTT. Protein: CASSSTVWGNTIYF.

The CDR3 bases are TGTGCCTTACAGTATAGCGGGTCCTACAATGAGCAGTTCTTC. It specifies CALQYSGSYNEQFF. The chain is built from TRBV30 and TRBJ2-1; 7 bases fit TRBD2. The CDR3 loop spans 14 amino acids. V gave up 7 bases and J gave up 1 base; unmatched junction bases: 7. Germline V gene lookup returns CDR1 GTSNPN and CDR2 SVGIG (reference sequence).

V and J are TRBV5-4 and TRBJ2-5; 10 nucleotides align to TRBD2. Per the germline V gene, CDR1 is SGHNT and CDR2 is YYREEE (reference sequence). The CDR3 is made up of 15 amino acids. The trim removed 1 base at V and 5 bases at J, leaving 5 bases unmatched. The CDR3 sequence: CASSLTSGNVETQYF. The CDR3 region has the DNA TGTGCCAGCAGCTTGACTAGCGGGAACGTTGAGACCCAGTACTTC. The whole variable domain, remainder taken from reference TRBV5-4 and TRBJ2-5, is ETGVTQSPTHLIKTRGQQVTLRCSSQSGHNTVSWYQQALGQGPQFIFQYYREEENGRGNFPPRFSGLQFPNYSSELNVNALELDDSALYLCASSLTSGNVETQYFGPGTRLLVL.

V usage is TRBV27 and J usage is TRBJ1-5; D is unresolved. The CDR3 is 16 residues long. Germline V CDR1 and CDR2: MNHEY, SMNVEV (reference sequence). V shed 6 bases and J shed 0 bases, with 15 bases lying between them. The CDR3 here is CASRGSRPYSNQPQHF. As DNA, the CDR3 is TGTGCCAGCAGAGGGAGCAGGCCTTATAGCAATCAGCCCCAGCATTTT.

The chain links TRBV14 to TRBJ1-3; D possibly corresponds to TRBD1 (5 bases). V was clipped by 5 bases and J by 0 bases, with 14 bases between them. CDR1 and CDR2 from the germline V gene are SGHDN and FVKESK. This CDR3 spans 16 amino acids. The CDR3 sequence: CASSAYQGHSGNTIYF. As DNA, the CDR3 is TGTGCCAGCAGCGCCTATCAGGGTCACTCTGGAAACACCATATATTTT.

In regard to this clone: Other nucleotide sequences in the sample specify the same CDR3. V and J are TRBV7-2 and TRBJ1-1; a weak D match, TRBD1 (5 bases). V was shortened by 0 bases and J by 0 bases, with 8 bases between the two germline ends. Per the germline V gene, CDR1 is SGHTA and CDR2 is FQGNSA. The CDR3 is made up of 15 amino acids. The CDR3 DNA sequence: TGTGCCAGCAGCTTAGCCGGGGGAGTGAACACTGAAGCTTTCTTT. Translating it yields CASSLAGGVNTEAFF. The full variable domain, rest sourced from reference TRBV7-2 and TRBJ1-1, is GAGVSQSPSNKVTEKGKDVELRCDPISGHTALYWYRQSLGQGLEFLIYFQGNSAPDKSGLPSDRFSAERTGGSVSTLTIQRTQQEDSAVYLCASSLAGGVNTEAFFGQGTRLTVV.

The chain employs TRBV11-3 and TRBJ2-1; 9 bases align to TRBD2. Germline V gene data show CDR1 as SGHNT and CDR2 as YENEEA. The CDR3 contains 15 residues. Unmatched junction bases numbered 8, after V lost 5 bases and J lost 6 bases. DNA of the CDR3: TGTGCCAGCAGCAGTTCCGGGACTAGCATCAATGAGCAGTTCTTC. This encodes CASSSSGTSINEQFF. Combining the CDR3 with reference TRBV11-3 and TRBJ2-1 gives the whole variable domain EAGVVQSPRYKIIEKKQPVAFWCNPISGHNTLYWYLQNLGQGPELLIRYENEEAVDDSQLPKDRFSAERLKGVDSTLKIQPAELGDSAVYLCASSSSGTSINEQFFGPGTRLTVL.

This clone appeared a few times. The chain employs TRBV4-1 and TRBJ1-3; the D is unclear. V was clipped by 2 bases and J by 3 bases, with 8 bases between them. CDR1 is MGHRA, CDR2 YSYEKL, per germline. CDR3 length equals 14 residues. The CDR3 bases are TGCGCCAGCAGCCAAACCGACCGTGGAAACACCATATATTTT. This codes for CASSQTDRGNTIYF.

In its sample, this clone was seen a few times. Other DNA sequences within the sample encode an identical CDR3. Here the CDR3 DNA reads TGCGCCAGCAGCTTGGGCGGGGAAGAGACCCAGTACTTC. Residues: CASSLGGEETQYF. The rearrangement links TRBV5-1 to TRBJ2-5; possibly TRBD2 for D (6 bases). V lost 0 bases and J lost 3, with 6 bases in between. The germline V gene encodes CDR1 SGHRS and CDR2 YFSETQ. This CDR3 is built from 13 residues.

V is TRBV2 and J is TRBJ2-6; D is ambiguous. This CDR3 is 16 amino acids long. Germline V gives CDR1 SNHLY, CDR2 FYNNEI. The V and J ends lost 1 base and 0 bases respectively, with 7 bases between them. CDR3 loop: CASSEGLYSGANVLTF. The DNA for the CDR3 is TGTGCCAGCAGTGAAGGATTGTACTCTGGGGCCAACGTCCTGACTTTC.

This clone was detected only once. This chain's CDR3 is CASSLAAGVAYEQYF. In DNA form, the CDR3 reads TGTGCCAGCAGTTTGGCCGCAGGGGTCGCCTACGAGCAGTACTTC. V and J are TRBV28 and TRBJ2-7, with D possibly TRBD1 on 6 matching bases. The CDR3 extends over 15 amino acids. Looked up from germline, CDR1 is MDHEN and CDR2 is SYDVKM. V was shortened by 3 bases and J by 2 bases, with 14 bases between the two germline ends.

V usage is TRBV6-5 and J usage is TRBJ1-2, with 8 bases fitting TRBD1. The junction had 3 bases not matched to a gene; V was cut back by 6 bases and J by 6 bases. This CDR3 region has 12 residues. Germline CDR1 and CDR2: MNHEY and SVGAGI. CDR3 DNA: TGTGCCAGCAGCCACAGGGGGGATGGCTACACCTTC. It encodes CASSHRGDGYTF.

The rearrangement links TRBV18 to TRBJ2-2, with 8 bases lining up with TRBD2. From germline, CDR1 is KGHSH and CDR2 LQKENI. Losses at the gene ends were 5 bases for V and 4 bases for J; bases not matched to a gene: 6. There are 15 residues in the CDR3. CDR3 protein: CASSFSGISTGELFF. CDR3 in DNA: TGTGCCAGCTCATTTAGCGGGATCAGCACCGGGGAGCTGTTTTTT.

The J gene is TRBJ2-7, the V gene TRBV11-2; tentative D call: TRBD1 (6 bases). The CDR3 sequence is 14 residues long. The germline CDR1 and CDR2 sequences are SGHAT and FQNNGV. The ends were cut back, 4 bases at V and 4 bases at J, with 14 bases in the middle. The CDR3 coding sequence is TGTGCCAGCAGCTCCGATCGGACAGAATACGAGCAGTACTTC. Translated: CASSSDRTEYEQYF.

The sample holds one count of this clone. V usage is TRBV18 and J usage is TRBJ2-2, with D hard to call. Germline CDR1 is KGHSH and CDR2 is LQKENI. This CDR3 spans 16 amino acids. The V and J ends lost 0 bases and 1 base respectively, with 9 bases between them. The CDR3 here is CASSPPSQRNTGELFF. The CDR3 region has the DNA TGTGCCAGCTCACCACCTTCCCAGCGGAACACCGGGGAGCTGTTTTTT. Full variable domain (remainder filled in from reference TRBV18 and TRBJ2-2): NAGVMQNPRHLVRRRGQEARLRCSPMKGHSHVYWYRQLPEEGLKFMVYLQKENIIDESGMPKERFSAEFPKEGPSILRIQQVVRGDSAAYFCASSPPSQRNTGELFFGEGSRLTVL.

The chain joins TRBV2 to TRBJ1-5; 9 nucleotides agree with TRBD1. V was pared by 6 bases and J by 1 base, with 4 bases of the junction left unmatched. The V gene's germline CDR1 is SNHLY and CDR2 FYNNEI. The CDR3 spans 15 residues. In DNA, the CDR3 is TGTGCCAGCAGACTCGACAGGGGGAGCAATCAGCCCCAGCATTTT. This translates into CASRLDRGSNQPQHF.

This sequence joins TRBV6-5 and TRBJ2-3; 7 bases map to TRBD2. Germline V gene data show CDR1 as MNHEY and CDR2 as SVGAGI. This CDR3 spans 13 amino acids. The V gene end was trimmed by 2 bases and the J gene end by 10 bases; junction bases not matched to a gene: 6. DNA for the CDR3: TGTGCCAGCAGTTACACAACTAGCGAGGCGCAGTATTTT. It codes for CASSYTTSEAQYF.

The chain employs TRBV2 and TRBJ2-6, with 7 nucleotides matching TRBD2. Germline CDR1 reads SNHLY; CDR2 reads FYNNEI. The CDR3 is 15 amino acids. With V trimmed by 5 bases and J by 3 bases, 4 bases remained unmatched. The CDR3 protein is CASSPRTSGANVLTF. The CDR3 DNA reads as TGTGCCAGCAGTCCCCGGACTAGTGGGGCCAACGTCCTGACTTTC.

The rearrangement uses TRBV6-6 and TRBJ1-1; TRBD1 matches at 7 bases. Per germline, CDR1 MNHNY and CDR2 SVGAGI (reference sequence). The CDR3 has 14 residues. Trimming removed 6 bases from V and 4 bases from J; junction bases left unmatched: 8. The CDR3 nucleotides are TGTGCCAGCAGGTCAGGGGGAGGGAGCACTGAAGCTTTCTTT. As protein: CASRSGGGSTEAFF.

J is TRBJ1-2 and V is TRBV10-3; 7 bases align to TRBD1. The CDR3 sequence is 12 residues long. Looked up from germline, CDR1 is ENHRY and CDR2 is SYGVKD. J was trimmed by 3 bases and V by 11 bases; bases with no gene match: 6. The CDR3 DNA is TGTGCCTCGGGGACAGTAGACTATGGCTACACCTTC. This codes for CASGTVDYGYTF.

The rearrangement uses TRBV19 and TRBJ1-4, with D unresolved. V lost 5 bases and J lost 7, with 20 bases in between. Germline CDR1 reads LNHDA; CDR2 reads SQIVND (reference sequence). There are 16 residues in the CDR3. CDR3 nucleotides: TGTGCCAGTAGTGTTCGTAGTGGCCCCCGGGGTGAAAAACTGTTTTTT. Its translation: CASSVRSGPRGEKLFF.

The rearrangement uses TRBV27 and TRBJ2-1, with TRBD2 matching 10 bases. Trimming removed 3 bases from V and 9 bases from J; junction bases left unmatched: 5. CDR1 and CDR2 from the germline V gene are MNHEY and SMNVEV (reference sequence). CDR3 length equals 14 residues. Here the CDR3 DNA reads TGTGCCAGCAGTTTCCGGGTAGCGGGGGGTGAGCAGTTCTTC. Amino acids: CASSFRVAGGEQFF.

CDR3 nucleotides: TGTGCCAGCAGTTTTCAGGGAACCAAAAACATTCAGTACTTC. Protein: CASSFQGTKNIQYF. The rearrangement links TRBV28 to TRBJ2-4; TRBD1 might be the D (5 bases). V was trimmed by 3 bases and J by 2 bases, leaving 8 bases between them. Germline V gene lookup returns CDR1 MDHEN and CDR2 SYDVKM. The CDR3 loop spans 14 amino acids.